This T cell receptor beta chain was profiled in a study of T-cell memory formation after mild COVID-19. Whole-study results and caveats: Confirmation was lacking for SARS-CoV-2 specificity of second-wave clones that peaked on day 37.

TCRdb ran MiXCR on the 5' RACE reads and lists one entry per CDR3 protein. The sample lists roughly 120,000 distinct CDR3 sequences; 15% to 20% were seen once. Germline CDR1 is SGHVS and CDR2 is FQNEAQ. This CDR3 is built from 14 residues. Trimming took off 5 bases at V and 2 bases at J, with 12 bases between the two ends. About this clonotype: Its antigen is not known.

Sequencing used PBMCs or a T cell subset sorted from them (not recorded which). The receptor was derived from an adult woman who had mild COVID-19 (a few samples of this study predate the infection). Cell type and time point are not known. This chain links TRBV7-8 with TRBJ1-2, with a tentative D call TRBD1 (5 bases). The CDR3: CASSIGTENYGYTF. CDR3 nucleotides: TGTGCCAGCAGCATTGGGACGGAGAACTATGGCTACACCTTC.